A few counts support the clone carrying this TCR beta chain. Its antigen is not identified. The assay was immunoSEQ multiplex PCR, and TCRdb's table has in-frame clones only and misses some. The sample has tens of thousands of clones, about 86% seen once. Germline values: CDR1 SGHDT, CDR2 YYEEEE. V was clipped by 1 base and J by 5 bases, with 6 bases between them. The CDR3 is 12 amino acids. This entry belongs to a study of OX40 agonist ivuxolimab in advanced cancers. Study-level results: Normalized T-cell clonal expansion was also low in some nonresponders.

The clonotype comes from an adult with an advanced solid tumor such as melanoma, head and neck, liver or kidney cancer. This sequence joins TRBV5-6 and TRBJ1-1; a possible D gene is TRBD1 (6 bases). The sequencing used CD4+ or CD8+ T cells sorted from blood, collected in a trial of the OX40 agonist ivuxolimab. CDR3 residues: CASSLTGTEAFF. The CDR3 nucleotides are TGTGCCAGCAGCTTGACAGGGACTGAAGCTTTCTTT.